The 10 T cell receptor beta chains below come from one sample, sequenced in a study of beta chain features in type 1 diabetes. The investigators reverse transcribed all of the isolated RNA, so they sequenced expressed TCRB transcripts. The data were produced by immunoSEQ multiplex PCR, yet TCRdb's version contains in-frame clones alone and is incomplete. Altogether a few hundred thousand clones are present, around 26% being singletons, with the ten largest covering roughly 4%. The sample taken for sequencing was central memory CD4+ T cells from blood. The receptor set was obtained from a young man in good health.

This clone turned up a few times. The V and J genes are TRBV29-1 and TRBJ2-3, with a possible D match to TRBD2 (6 bases). Germline V gene lookup returns CDR1 SQVTM and CDR2 ANQGSEA. The V end was cut by 4 bases, the J end by 4 bases, with 12 bases between. The length of the CDR3 is 13 residues. CDR3 DNA: TGCAGCGTTGGGTACGGGAGATCAGATACGCAGTATTTT. Translating gives CSVGYGRSDTQYF.

This clone is a singleton in its sample. For the CDR3, the DNA is TGTGCCAGCAGCACCGAAGACAGGAGAAGGAGCTCTGGAAACACCATATATTTT. Its protein is CASSTEDRRRSSGNTIYF. The gene calls are TRBV9 and TRBJ1-3; D possibly corresponds to TRBD1 (6 bases). V lost 4 bases, J lost 0 bases, and 20 bases lay in between. The CDR3 runs to 18 residues. Germline V CDR1 and CDR2: SGDLS, YYNGEE.

The table lists this clone with a few counts. This sequence joins TRBV9 and TRBJ2-1; D assignment may be TRBD1 or TRBD2 (6 bases each). Germline V lookup: CDR1 SGDLS, CDR2 YYNGEE. CDR3 length: 16 residues. V dropped 3 bases and J dropped 2 bases, with 15 bases sitting between them. CDR3 protein: CASSAAGQGTYNEQFF. Written as DNA, the CDR3 is TGTGCCAGCAGCGCCGCGGGACAAGGAACCTACAATGAGCAGTTCTTC.

V and J are TRBV15 and TRBJ2-5; 7 bases match TRBD1. This CDR3 comprises 16 residues. Germline CDR1 is LNHNV and CDR2 is YYDKDF (reference sequence). V was pared by 1 base and J by 4 bases, with 9 bases of the junction left unmatched. The CDR3 bases are TGTGCCACCAGCAGAGCAAACAGGGGAAGGGGAGAGACCCAGTACTTC. Protein: CATSRANRGRGETQYF.

This chain links TRBV29-1 with TRBJ2-3, with TRBD2 matching 14 bases. J was trimmed by 3 bases and V by 3 bases; bases with no gene match: 2. CDR1 is SQVTM and CDR2 is ANQGSEA in the germline V gene. This CDR3 contains 15 residues. The CDR3 region has the DNA TGCAGCGTTGAGGGGACTAGCGGGAGAACAGATACGCAGTATTTT. Residues: CSVEGTSGRTDTQYF.

In this sample, this clone turned up a few times. The rearrangement joins TRBV28 to TRBJ2-6, with D uncertain. V was clipped by 6 bases and J by 0 bases, with 9 bases between them. Germline V gene lookup returns CDR1 MDHEN and CDR2 SYDVKM. The CDR3 is made up of 15 amino acids. This chain's CDR3 is CASSQASSGANVLTF. CDR3 nucleotides: TGTGCCAGCAGCCAAGCGAGCTCTGGGGCCAACGTCCTGACTTTC.

This chain joins TRBV6-1 and TRBJ2-1; 9 nucleotides align to TRBD1. The CDR3 spans 16 residues. CDR1 and CDR2 (germline): MNHNS, SASEGT. The trim removed 3 bases at V and 4 bases at J, leaving 7 bases unmatched. In DNA, the CDR3 is TGTGCCAGCAGTGATCGGCCGGGACAGGGTTACAATGAGCAGTTCTTC. This sequence encodes CASSDRPGQGYNEQFF.

This clone has just a few counts. V gene TRBV6-5 combines with J gene TRBJ1-1, with D possibly matching TRBD1 (5 bases). The length of the CDR3 is 13 residues. Germline assignment: CDR1 MNHEY and CDR2 SVGAGI. The V end was cut by 5 bases, the J end by 4 bases, with 11 bases between. The CDR3 region is CASSRGYGTEAFF. In DNA, the CDR3 is TGTGCCAGCAGTCGGGGGTACGGCACTGAAGCTTTCTTT.

In its sample, this clone was seen a few times. The gene calls are TRBV29-1 and TRBJ1-2, with unresolved D. The CDR3 is 12 residues long. Germline CDR1 reads SQVTM; CDR2 reads ANQGSEA. Trimming pared 7 bases from V and 0 bases from J, leaving 9 bases between. The CDR3 spells CSAKITNYGYTF. CDR3 bases: TGCAGCGCCAAGATCACTAACTATGGCTACACCTTC.

This clone was picked up a small number of times. This chain links TRBV7-2 with TRBJ2-3, with D possibly matching TRBD1 (5 bases). The germline CDR1 and CDR2 sequences are SGHTA and FQGNSA. V lost 4 bases, J lost 1 base, and 9 bases lay in between. The CDR3 sequence is 14 residues long. The CDR3 DNA is TGTGCCAGCAGCTCAGGGTACGGCACAGATACGCAGTATTTT. Its translation: CASSSGYGTDTQYF. Combining the CDR3 with reference TRBV7-2 and TRBJ2-3 gives the whole variable domain GAGVSQSPSNKVTEKGKDVELRCDPISGHTALYWYRQSLGQGLEFLIYFQGNSAPDKSGLPSDRFSAERTGGSVSTLTIQRTQQEDSAVYLCASSSGYGTDTQYFGPGTRLTVL.